This TCR beta chain is drawn from a study of beta chain features in type 1 diabetes. On the study more broadly: Examined across all samples were about 110 million sorted cells. Whole-study results and caveats: A greater similarity of naive, central memory and Treg TCRB repertoires was seen among patients than among healthy donors. In all four CD4+ subsets, TCRB CDR3 length was significantly, moderately reduced in type 1 diabetes.

The ends were cut back, 4 bases at V and 1 base at J, with 8 bases in the middle. Germline CDR1 is SNHLY and CDR2 is FYNNEI. The CDR3 is 14 residues long. Staining for CD45RO/CCR7/CD25/CD127/CD95/CD27 allowed sorting of CD4+ naive, central memory, regulatory and stem cell-like memory cells. A remark on this clone: Its antigen is not known.

Of the isolated RNA, all was reverse transcribed, and so the sequenced material was expressed TCRB transcripts. Method: immunoSEQ multiplex PCR; TCRdb's copy keeps in-frame clones and lacks some. The sample includes 350,000 or so clones, less than 20% of them seen just once. The TCR comes from a woman between 18 and 30 years old in good health. The rearrangement uses TRBV2 and TRBJ1-5, with a tentative D call TRBD1 (5 bases). Sequences were obtained from naive CD4+ T cells from blood. CDR3 loop: CASSARTSNQPQHF. For the CDR3, the DNA is TGTGCCAGCAGTGCCAGGACAAGCAATCAGCCCCAGCATTTT. Combining the CDR3 with reference TRBV2 and TRBJ1-5 gives the whole variable domain EPEVTQTPSHQVTQMGQEVILRCVPISNHLYFYWYRQILGQKVEFLVSFYNNEISEKSEIFDDQFSVERPDGSNFTLKIRSTKLEDSAMYFCASSARTSNQPQHFGDGTRLSIL.